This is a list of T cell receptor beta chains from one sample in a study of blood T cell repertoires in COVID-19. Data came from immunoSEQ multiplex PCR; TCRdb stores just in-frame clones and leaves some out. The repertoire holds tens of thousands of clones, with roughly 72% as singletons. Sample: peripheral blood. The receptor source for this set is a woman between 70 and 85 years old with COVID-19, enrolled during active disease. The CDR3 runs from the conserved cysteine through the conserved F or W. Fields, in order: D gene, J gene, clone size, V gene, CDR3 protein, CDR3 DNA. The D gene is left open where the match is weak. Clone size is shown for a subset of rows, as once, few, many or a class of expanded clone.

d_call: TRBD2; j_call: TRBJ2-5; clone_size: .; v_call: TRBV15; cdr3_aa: CATSRGLAGLQETQYF; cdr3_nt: TGTGCCACCAGCAGAGGACTAGCGGGGCTCCAAGAGACCCAGTACTTC
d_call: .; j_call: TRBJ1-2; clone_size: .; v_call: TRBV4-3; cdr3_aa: CASSQDWQANYGYTF; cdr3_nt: TGCGCCAGCAGCCAAGATTGGCAGGCTAACTATGGCTACACCTTC
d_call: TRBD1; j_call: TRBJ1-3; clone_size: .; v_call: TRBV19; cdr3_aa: CASSIDTGGSGNTIYF; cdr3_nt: TGTGCCAGTAGTATAGATACAGGGGGCTCTGGAAACACCATATATTTT
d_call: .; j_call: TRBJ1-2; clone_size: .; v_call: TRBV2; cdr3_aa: CASSEPGRSGYTF; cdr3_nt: TGTGCCAGCAGTGAGCCCGGGAGAAGTGGCTACACCTTC
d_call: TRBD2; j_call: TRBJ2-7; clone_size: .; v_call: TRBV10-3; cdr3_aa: CAISEPGGVSYEQYF; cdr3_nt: TGTGCCATCAGTGAGCCGGGGGGAGTTTCCTACGAGCAGTACTTC
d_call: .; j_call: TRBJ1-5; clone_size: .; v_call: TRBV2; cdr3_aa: CASSEALWRDSNQPQHF; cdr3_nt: TGTGCCAGCAGTGAAGCGCTTTGGAGGGATAGCAATCAGCCCCAGCATTTT
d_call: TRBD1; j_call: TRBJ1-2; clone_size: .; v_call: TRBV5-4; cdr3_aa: CASSPSWTGDGGYTF; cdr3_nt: TGTGCCAGCAGCCCCTCCTGGACAGGGGATGGTGGCTACACCTTC
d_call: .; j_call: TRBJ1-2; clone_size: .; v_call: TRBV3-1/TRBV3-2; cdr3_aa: CASSLRARVLLGYTF; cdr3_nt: TGTGCCAGCAGCCTGAGGGCCCGGGTCCTCCTAGGCTACACCTTC
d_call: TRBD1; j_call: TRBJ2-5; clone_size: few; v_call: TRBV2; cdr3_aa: CASSDGGTGGLVETQYF; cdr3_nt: TGTGCCAGCAGTGACGGTGGGACAGGGGGCTTAGTAGAGACCCAGTACTTC
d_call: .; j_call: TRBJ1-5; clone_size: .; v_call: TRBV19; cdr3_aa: CASSTRRTDNQPQHF; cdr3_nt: TGTGCCAGTAGTACGAGGAGGACGGATAATCAGCCCCAGCATTTT
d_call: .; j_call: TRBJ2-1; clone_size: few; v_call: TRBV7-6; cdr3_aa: CASSPPRSYNEQFF; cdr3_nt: TGTGCCAGCAGCCCCCCGCGCTCCTACAATGAGCAGTTCTTC
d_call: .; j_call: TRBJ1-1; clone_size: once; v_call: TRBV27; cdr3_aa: CASILNTEAFF; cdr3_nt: TGTGCCAGCATCCTTAACACTGAAGCTTTCTTT
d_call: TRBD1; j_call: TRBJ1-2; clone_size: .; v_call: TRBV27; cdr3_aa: CASSLRALGTGDGYTF; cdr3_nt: TGTGCCAGCAGTTTAAGGGCCCTTGGGACAGGGGATGGCTACACCTTC
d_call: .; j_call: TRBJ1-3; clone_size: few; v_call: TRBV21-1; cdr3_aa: CAGLQGLYSGNTIYF; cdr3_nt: TGTGCCGGCCTACAGGGGCTTTACTCTGGAAACACCATATATTTT
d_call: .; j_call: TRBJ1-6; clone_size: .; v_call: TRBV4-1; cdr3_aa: CASRVIGGYNSPLHF; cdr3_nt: TGCGCCAGCAGGGTCATAGGGGGATATAATTCACCCCTCCACTTT
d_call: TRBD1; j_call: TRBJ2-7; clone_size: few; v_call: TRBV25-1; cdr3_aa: CASRTGSYEQYF; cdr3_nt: TGTGCCAGCCGGACAGGGTCTTACGAGCAGTACTTC
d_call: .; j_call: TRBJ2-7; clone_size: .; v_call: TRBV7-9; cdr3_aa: CASSLPGLHSYEQYF; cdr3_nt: TGTGCCAGCAGCTTACCTGGACTCCACTCCTACGAGCAGTACTTC
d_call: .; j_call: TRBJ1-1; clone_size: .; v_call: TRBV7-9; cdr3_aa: CASSLDIVAFF; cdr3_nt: TGTGCCAGCAGCTTAGACATTGTGGCTTTCTTT
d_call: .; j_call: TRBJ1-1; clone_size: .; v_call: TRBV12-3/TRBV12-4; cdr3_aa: CASSLKRVTEAFF; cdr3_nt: TGTGCCAGCAGTTTGAAGAGGGTCACTGAAGCTTTCTTT
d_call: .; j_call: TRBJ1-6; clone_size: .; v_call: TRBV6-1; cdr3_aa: CASSEAVDASYNSPLHF; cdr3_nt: TGTGCCAGCAGTGAAGCTGTAGATGCCTCCTATAATTCACCCCTCCACTTT
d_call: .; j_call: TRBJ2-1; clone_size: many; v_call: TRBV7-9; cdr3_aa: CASTGRGEAGYNEQFF; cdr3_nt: TGTGCCAGCACGGGCAGGGGGGAGGCAGGATACAATGAGCAGTTCTTC
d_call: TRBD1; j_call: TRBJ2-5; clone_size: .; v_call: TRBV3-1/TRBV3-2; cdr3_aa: CASTRTGGPETQYF; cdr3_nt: TGTGCCAGCACCAGGACAGGGGGCCCGGAGACCCAGTACTTC
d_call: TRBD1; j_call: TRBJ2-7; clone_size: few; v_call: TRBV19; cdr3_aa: CASSITGGYEQYF; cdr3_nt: TGTGCCAGTAGTATTACAGGGGGCTACGAGCAGTACTTC
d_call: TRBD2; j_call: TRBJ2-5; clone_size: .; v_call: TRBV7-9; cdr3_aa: CASSLGTSTDRETQYF; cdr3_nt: TGTGCCAGCAGCTTAGGGACTAGCACCGACAGAGAGACCCAGTACTTC
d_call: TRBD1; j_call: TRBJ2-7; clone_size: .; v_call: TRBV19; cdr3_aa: CASSTGQGNFYEQYF; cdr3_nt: TGTGCCAGTAGTACAGGACAGGGCAATTTCTACGAGCAGTACTTC
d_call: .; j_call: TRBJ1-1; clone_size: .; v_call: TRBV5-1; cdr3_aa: CASGRNLNTEAFF; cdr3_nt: TGCGCCAGCGGTAGAAATTTGAACACTGAAGCTTTCTTT
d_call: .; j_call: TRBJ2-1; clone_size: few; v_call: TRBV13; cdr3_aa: CASSSNRAPEFF; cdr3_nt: TGTGCCAGCAGCTCCAATAGAGCCCCCGAGTTCTTC
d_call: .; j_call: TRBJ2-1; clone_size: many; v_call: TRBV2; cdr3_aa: CASSRPGTRQEQFF; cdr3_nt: TGTGCCAGCAGTCGTCCCGGGACTCGGCAGGAGCAGTTCTTC
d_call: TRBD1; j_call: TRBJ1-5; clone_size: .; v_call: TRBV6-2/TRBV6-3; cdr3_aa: CASSRRQGAAQPQHF; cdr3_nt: TGTGCCAGCAGTAGGAGACAGGGGGCGGCGCAGCCCCAGCATTTT
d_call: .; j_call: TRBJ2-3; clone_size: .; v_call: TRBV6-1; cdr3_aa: CASSEASRGEGDTQYF; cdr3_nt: TGTGCCAGCAGTGAAGCTTCGCGGGGTGAGGGAGATACGCAGTATTTT
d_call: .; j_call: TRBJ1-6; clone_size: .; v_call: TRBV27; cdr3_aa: CASSLAGAYNSPLHF; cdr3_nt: TGTGCCAGCAGTTTGGCAGGGGCCTATAATTCACCCCTCCACTTT
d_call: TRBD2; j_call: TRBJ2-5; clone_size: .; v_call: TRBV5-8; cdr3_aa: CASSLDLAGAEQETQYF; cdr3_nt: TGTGCCAGCAGCTTGGACCTAGCGGGAGCGGAACAAGAGACCCAGTACTTC
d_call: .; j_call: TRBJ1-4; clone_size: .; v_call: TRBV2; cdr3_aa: CASRPTGLRTNEKLFF; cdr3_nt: TGTGCCAGCAGACCCACAGGGTTGAGAACTAATGAAAAACTGTTTTTT
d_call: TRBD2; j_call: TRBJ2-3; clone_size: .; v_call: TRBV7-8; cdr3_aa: CASSMMSGVTDTQYF; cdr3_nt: TGTGCCAGCAGCATGATGAGCGGGGTGACAGATACGCAGTATTTT
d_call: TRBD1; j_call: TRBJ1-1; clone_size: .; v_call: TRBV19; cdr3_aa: CASRDRSGGDTEAFF; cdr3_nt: TGTGCCAGTAGAGATAGGTCAGGGGGTGACACTGAAGCTTTCTTT
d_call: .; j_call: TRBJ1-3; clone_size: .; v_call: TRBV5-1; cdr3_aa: CASSLSGGSVRNTIYF; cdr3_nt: TGCGCCAGCAGCTTGTCCGGGGGGAGCGTCCGAAACACCATATATTTT
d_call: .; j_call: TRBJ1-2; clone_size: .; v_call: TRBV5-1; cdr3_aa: CASSLTGQIRDYGGYTF; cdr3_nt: TGCGCCAGCAGCTTGACAGGTCAAATCAGGGATTACGGTGGCTACACCTTC
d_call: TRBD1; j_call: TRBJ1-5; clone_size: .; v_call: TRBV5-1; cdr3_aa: CASSPGGSNQPQHF; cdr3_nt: TGCGCCAGCAGCCCAGGGGGGAGCAATCAGCCCCAGCATTTT
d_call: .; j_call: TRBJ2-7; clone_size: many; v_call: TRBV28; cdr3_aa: CASSLSTGSRSYEQYF; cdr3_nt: TGTGCCAGCAGTTTATCTACAGGATCGAGATCCTACGAGCAGTACTTC
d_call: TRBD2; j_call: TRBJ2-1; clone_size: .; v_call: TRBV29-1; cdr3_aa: CSAGTSGGFYNEQFF; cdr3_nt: TGCAGCGCCGGGACTAGCGGGGGTTTTTACAATGAGCAGTTCTTC
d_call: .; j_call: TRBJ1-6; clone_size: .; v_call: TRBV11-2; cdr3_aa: CASSRQGTNSPLHF; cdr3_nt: TGTGCCAGCAGCCGCCAGGGGACGAATTCACCCCTCCACTTT
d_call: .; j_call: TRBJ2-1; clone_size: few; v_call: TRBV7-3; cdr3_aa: CASSRSTGGGVYNEQFF; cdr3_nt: TGTGCCAGCAGCCGCTCTACAGGTGGGGGCGTCTACAATGAGCAGTTCTTC
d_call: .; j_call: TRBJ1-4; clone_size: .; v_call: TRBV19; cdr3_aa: CASSLGRGNEKLFF; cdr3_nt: TGTGCCAGTAGTTTGGGCAGAGGGAATGAAAAACTGTTTTTT
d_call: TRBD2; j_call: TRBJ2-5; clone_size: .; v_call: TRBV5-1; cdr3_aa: CASSQREGGETQYF; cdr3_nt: TGCGCCAGCAGCCAACGGGAGGGCGGGGAGACCCAGTACTTC
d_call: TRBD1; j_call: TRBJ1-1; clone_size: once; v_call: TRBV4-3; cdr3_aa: CASSQGDRDTEAFF; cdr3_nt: TGCGCCAGCAGCCAAGGGGACAGGGACACTGAAGCTTTCTTT
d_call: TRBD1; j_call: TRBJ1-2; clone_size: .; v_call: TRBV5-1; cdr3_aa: CASSLSPGQGYGYTF; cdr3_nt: TGCGCCAGCAGCTTGTCCCCGGGACAGGGTTACGGCTACACCTTC
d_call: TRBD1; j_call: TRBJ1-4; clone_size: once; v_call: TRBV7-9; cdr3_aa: CASSLGQGADEKLFF; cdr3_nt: TGTGCCAGCAGCTTGGGACAGGGGGCTGATGAAAAACTGTTTTTT
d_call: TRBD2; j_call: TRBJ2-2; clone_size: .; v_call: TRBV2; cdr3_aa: CASSTSGGFTGELFF; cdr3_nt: TGTGCCAGCAGTACTAGCGGGGGGTTCACCGGGGAGCTGTTTTTT
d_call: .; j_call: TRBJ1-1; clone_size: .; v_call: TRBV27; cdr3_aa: CASRSPYGEAFF; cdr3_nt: TGTGCCAGCAGAAGCCCCTATGGTGAAGCTTTCTTT
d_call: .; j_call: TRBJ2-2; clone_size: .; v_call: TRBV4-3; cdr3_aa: CASSPQAGTNTGELFF; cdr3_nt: TGCGCCAGCAGCCCACAAGCCGGGACGAACACCGGGGAGCTGTTTTTT
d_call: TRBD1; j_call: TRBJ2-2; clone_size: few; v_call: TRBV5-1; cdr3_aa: CASSPGPRTGGTGELFF; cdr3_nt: TGCGCCAGCAGCCCTGGTCCCAGGACAGGGGGAACCGGGGAGCTGTTTTTT
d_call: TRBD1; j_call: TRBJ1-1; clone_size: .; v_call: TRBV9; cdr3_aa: CASSVGDRLNTEAFF; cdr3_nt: TGTGCCAGCAGCGTAGGGGACAGATTGAACACTGAAGCTTTCTTT
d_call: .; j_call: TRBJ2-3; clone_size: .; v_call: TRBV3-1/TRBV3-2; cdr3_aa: CASSQDRTAQYF; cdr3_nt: TGTGCCAGCAGCCAAGATCGAACTGCGCAGTATTTT
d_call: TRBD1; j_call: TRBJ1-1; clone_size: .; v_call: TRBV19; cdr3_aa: CASSNPGQGGGTEAFF; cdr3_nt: TGTGCCAGTAGCAATCCGGGACAGGGGGGAGGCACTGAAGCTTTCTTT
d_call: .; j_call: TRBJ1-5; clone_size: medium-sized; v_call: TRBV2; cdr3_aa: CASSSQGRGGNQPQHF; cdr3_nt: TGTGCCAGCAGTTCTCAGGGGAGAGGGGGCAATCAGCCCCAGCATTTT